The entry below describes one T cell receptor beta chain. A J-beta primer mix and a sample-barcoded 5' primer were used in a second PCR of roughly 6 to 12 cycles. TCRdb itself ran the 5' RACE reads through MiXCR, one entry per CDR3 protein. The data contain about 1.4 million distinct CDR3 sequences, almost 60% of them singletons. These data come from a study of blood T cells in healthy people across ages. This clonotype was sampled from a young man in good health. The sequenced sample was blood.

The CDR3 DNA reads as TGTGCCACCAGCAGAGACCACGGGTGGGAGCAGTACTTC. Amino acid sequence: CATSRDHGWEQYF. This chain uses TRBV15 with TRBJ2-7; D is uncertain. This CDR3 spans 13 amino acids. Trimming cost V 0 bases and J 7 bases, with 10 bases left between them. Per germline, CDR1 LNHNV and CDR2 YYDKDF (reference sequence).